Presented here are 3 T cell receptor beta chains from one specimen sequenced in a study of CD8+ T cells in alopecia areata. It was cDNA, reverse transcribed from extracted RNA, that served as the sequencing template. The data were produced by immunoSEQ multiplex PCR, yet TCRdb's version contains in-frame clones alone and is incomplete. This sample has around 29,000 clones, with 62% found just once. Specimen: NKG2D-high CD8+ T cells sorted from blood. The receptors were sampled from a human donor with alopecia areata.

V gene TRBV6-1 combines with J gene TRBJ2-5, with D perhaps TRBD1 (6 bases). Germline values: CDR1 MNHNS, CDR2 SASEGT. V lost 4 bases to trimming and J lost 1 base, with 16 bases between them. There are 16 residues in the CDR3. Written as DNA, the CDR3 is TGTGCCAGCAGTGCTGCCGGGACACCTCCCCAAGAGACCCAGTACTTC. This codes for CASSAAGTPPQETQYF.

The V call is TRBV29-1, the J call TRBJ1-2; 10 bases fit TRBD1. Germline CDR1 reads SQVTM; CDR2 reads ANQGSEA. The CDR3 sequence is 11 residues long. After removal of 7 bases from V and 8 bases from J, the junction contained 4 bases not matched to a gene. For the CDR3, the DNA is TGCAGCGCCGGGACAGGGGAAGGCTACACCTTC. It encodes CSAGTGEGYTF.

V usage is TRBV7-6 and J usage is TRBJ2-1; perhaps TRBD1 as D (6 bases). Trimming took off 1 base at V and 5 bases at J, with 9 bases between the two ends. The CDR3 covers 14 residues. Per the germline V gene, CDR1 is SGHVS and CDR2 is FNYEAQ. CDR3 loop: CASSLGQGHNEQFF. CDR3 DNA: TGTGCCAGCAGCTTAGGGCAGGGGCACAATGAGCAGTTCTTC.